This TCR beta chain emerged from a study of Ad26.COV2.S vaccination and SARS-CoV-2 variants. Study in general: Dosing was one shot or two shots 56 days apart.

Clones were read by immunoSEQ multiplex PCR, and TCRdb kept only the in-frame ones, dropping some. Of roughly 450,000 clones listed, 80% to 95% are singletons. Treatment noted: roughly 20 received Ad26.COV2.S at low or high dose, single or two shots; roughly 5 received placebo; per-sample allocation not given. Collection of the samples took place on day 63 after the first injection of vaccine or placebo. The CDR3 has 12 residues. Trimming pared 0 bases from V and 4 bases from J, leaving 4 bases between. Germline CDR1 reads MNHEY; CDR2 reads SVGEGT. The material was peripheral blood, obtained in a trial of Ad26.COV2.S vaccine versus placebo. The genes are TRBV6-2 or TRBV6-3 and TRBJ2-7; D gene uncertain. The TCR sequence derives from a person between 18 and 60 years old who received the Ad26.COV2.S COVID-19 vaccine or a placebo. DNA for the CDR3: TGTGCCAGCAGTTACTCGATGTACGAGCAGTACTTC. It encodes CASSYSMYEQYF.